These T cell receptor beta chains were read from a single sample in a study of read filtering for tumor transcriptome and immune sequencing. TCRdb used MiXCR to reprocess the reads, holding one entry per CDR3 protein. The table lists approximately 61,000 distinct CDR3 sequences, about 21% of them singletons, with around 15% in the top ten. Input material: a population of CD138-negative cells sorted from bone marrow. These receptors were taken from a donor at least 40 years old with multiple myeloma. CDR3s include the opening cysteine and the closing phenylalanine or tryptophan. A D gene is named only where the DNA matches it firmly. Expanded clones are given a class, and other clones once, few, many or no size at all.

d_call clone_size j_call v_call cdr3_aa cdr3_nt
- many TRBJ2-2 TRBV5-1 CASSVPDRALNTGELFF TGCGCCAGCAGCGTTCCGGACCGAGCCCTGAACACCGGGGAGCTGTTTTTT
- many TRBJ2-7 TRBV6-5 CASSYSGIRYF TGTGCCAGCAGTTACTCCGGTATTCGGTACTTC
- many TRBJ2-2 TRBV7-7 CASSLVSPGSGGELFF TGTGCTAGCAGCTTAGTCTCTCCAGGATCGGGCGGGGAGCTGTTTTTT
- many TRBJ2-3 TRBV28 CASSLWGGGRTDTQYF TGTGCCAGCAGTTTATGGGGGGGCGGCCGCACAGATACGCAGTATTTT
TRBD1 many TRBJ2-6 TRBV29-1 CSVLRQGASGANVLTF TGCAGCGTCCTCCGACAGGGGGCTTCTGGGGCCAACGTCCTGACTTTC
- many TRBJ2-5 TRBV5-4 CASSLRTNQETQYF TGTGCCAGCAGCCTCCGGACAAATCAAGAGACCCAGTACTTC
- - TRBJ2-7 TRBV9 CASSVRALSYEQHF TGTGCCAGCAGTGTAAGAGCGTTATCCTACGAGCAGCACTTC
TRBD1 many TRBJ1-1 TRBV28 CASSRTGTGPNTEAFF TGTGCCAGCAGTCGAACCGGGACAGGTCCGAACACTGAAGCTTTCTTT
- many TRBJ2-6 TRBV7-3 CASSQQGSGANVLTF TGTGCCAGCAGCCAACAGGGTTCTGGGGCCAACGTCCTGACTTTC
TRBD2 medium-sized TRBJ2-1 TRBV30 CAWVPRREVNEQFF TGTGCCTGGGTCCCCCGGCGGGAGGTCAATGAGCAGTTCTTC
TRBD2 many TRBJ2-1 TRBV20-1 CSASIGTSGSEQFF TGCAGTGCTAGCATAGGGACTAGCGGCTCCGAGCAGTTCTTC
- many TRBJ2-1 TRBV7-9 CASSLDGGGAGSEQFF TGTGCCAGCAGCTTAGATGGTGGCGGGGCCGGATCGGAGCAGTTCTTC
TRBD1 many TRBJ1-5 TRBV10-3 CAISDLGQGKQPQHF TGTGCCATCAGTGACTTGGGACAGGGGAAACAGCCCCAGCATTTT
TRBD1 - TRBJ2-3 TRBV11-1 CASSPGQGSTDTQYF TGTGCCAGCAGCCCCGGACAGGGGAGCACAGATACGCAGTATTTT
- many TRBJ2-7 TRBV18 CASSLGLEYEQYF TGTGCCAGCTCACTGGGACTTGAGTACGAGCAGTACTTC
- - TRBJ2-3 TRBV20-1 CSALPLSSTDTQYF TGCAGTGCTCTTCCCTTGTCTAGCACAGATACGCAGTATTTT
- - TRBJ2-1 TRBV7-2 CASSLVSGSSYNKQFF TGTGCCAGCAGCTTAGTGTCGGGGAGCTCCTACAATAAGCAGTTCTTT
TRBD2 many TRBJ2-5 TRBV29-1 CSVTSGEETQYF TGCAGCGTTACTAGCGGAGAAGAGACCCAGTACTTC
TRBD1 - TRBJ1-6 TRBV7-8 CASSSGQGARNSPLHF TGTGCCAGCAGCTCGGGACAGGGAGCCAGAAATTCACCCCTCCACTTC
TRBD2 - TRBJ2-3 TRBV29-1 CSVENGSGGTDTRYF TGCAGCGTTGAGAATGGTAGCGGGGGGACAGATACGCGGTATTTT
- few TRBJ1-3 TRBV20-1 CSARDTSSGNTIYF TGCAGTGCTAGGGACACGAGCTCTGGAAACACCATATATTTT
- few TRBJ2-7 TRBV12-3/TRBV12-4 CASSFAAPGREQYF TGTGCCAGCAGTTTCGCGGCACCCGGAAGGGAGCAGTACTTC
TRBD1 - TRBJ1-2 TRBV7-9 CASSRTGQTNNGYTF TGTGCCAGCAGCCGGACGGGACAGACGAACAATGGCTACACCTTC
- many TRBJ2-3 TRBV29-1 CSVEGGSTDTQYF TGCAGCGTTGAAGGCGGAAGCACAGATACGCAGTATTTT
TRBD2 many TRBJ2-7 TRBV27 CASLGLAGGNEQYF TGTGCCAGCCTGGGACTAGCGGGAGGTAACGAGCAGTACTTC
TRBD2 - TRBJ2-2 TRBV4-2 CASSQPLRGLLAGGLLPNTGELFF TGTGCCAGCAGCCAACCCTTGAGGGGTTTACTAGCGGGAGGACTTTTACCGAACACCGGGGAGCTGTTTTTT
- many TRBJ1-5 TRBV10-3 CAISESIGVAQPQHF TGTGCCATCAGTGAGTCAATAGGTGTTGCTCAGCCCCAGCATTTT
TRBD2 many TRBJ2-5 TRBV7-9 CASSLGGLAGRETQYF TGTGCCAGCAGCTTAGGGGGACTAGCTGGCCGAGAGACCCAGTACTTC
- medium-sized TRBJ2-1 TRBV7-9 CASSRAPISYNEQFF TGTGCCAGCAGCAGAGCGCCAATCTCCTACAATGAGCAGTTCTTC
- many TRBJ2-2 TRBV2 CASTLQNTGELFF TGTGCCAGCACCCTACAAAACACCGGGGAGCTGTTTTTT
- many TRBJ1-1 TRBV20-1 CSARDDGVTEAFF TGCAGTGCTAGAGATGATGGGGTGACTGAAGCTTTCTTT
- - TRBJ2-3 TRBV7-3 CASSPDGPTDTQYF TGTGCCAGCAGCCCCGACGGACCGACAGATACGCAGTATTTT
TRBD1 many TRBJ1-2 TRBV9 CASSVDGDRTYGYTF TGTGCCAGCAGCGTAGACGGGGACAGAACCTATGGCTACACCTTC
- - TRBJ2-7 TRBV7-2 CASSGRFGGLEQYF TGTGCCAGCAGCGGGCGTTTCGGGGGTTTAGAGCAGTACTTC
TRBD2 many TRBJ2-3 TRBV5-1 CASRFERGYADTQYF TGCGCCAGCAGGTTTGAGCGGGGCTACGCAGATACGCAGTATTTT
TRBD2 many TRBJ2-3 TRBV5-1 CASSLGTSAAPDTQYF TGCGCCAGCAGCCTCGGGACTAGCGCGGCCCCAGATACGCAGTATTTT
TRBD2 few TRBJ2-7 TRBV28 CASTRGGDYEQYF TGTGCCAGCACTCGGGGGGGAGATTACGAGCAGTACTTC
- many TRBJ2-1 TRBV3-1 CASSPQGRGTTPGGYNEQFF TGTGCCAGCAGCCCCCAGGGGCGGGGTACAACCCCAGGGGGATACAATGAGCAGTTCTTC
- - TRBJ1-1 TRBV5-1 CASSEQGGRTEAFF TGCGCCAGCAGCGAACAGGGTGGCCGCACTGAAGCTTTCTTT
- few TRBJ2-3 TRBV20-1 CSAARGAGTDTQYF TGCAGTGCAGCTCGGGGGGCGGGCACAGATACGCAGTATTTT
- few TRBJ2-5 TRBV7-3 CASSLTGDTSQETQYF TGTGCCAGCAGCTTGACGGGGGATACAAGCCAAGAGACCCAGTACTTC
- many TRBJ2-1 TRBV4-2 CASSQDETSYNEQFF TGTGCCAGCAGCCAAGACGAGACCAGCTACAATGAGCAGTTCTTC
TRBD2 medium-sized TRBJ2-1 TRBV20-1 CSARDLGTSGGNEQFF TGCAGTGCTAGAGATTTAGGCACTAGCGGGGGGAATGAGCAGTTCTTC
- - TRBJ2-3 TRBV12-3/TRBV12-4 CASSLRVTGTQYF TGTGCCAGCAGCTTGCGGGTTACAGGTACGCAGTATTTT
TRBD1 - TRBJ2-4 TRBV11-3 CASSLFGTGGIENIQYF TGTGCCAGCAGCTTGTTTGGGACAGGGGGCATCGAAAACATTCAGTACTTC
- many TRBJ1-4 TRBV6-6 CASSKGEFLGKLFF TGTGCCAGCAGTAAGGGGGAGTTTCTGGGAAAACTGTTTTTT
- many TRBJ1-1 TRBV15 CATGENTEAFF TGTGCCACCGGGGAGAACACTGAAGCTTTCTTT
TRBD1 many TRBJ2-5 TRBV24-1 CATSDLAGGQETQYF TGTGCCACCAGTGATTTGGCAGGGGGTCAAGAGACCCAGTACTTC
- - TRBJ1-4 TRBV7-9 CASSRGSGTEKLFF TGTGCCAGCAGCCGGGGGAGTGGAACTGAAAAACTGTTTTTT
TRBD1 few TRBJ1-5 TRBV28 CASSFGNRGLYQPQHF TGTGCCAGCAGTTTTGGCAACAGGGGGCTTTATCAGCCCCAGCATTTT
TRBD2 many TRBJ2-7 TRBV7-2 CASSSPSGSFREQYF TGTGCCAGCAGCTCACCTAGCGGGAGTTTTCGCGAGCAGTACTTC